The present entry profiles one TCR beta chain with its context. These data are taken from a study of blood T cell repertoires in COVID-19. Study context: Sites in the United States, Italy and Spain provided acute and convalescent COVID-19 samples.

This study enrolled people aged about 18 to 100 from around 26 US geographic areas. Categorization into cohorts depended on clinical history that participants reported. Sequenced by immunoSEQ multiplex PCR; TCRdb stores in-frame clones only, minus some. Of 400,000 or so clones listed, approximately 91% are singletons. Germline V lookup: CDR1 KGHSH, CDR2 LQKENI. This CDR3 contains 15 residues. V gave up 6 bases and J gave up 8 bases; unmatched junction bases: 10. The sample comprised PBMCs or T cells enriched from blood (not recorded which). The sequence was obtained from a woman between 35 and 50 years old with acute COVID-19. The V gene is TRBV18, the J gene TRBJ1-3; 10 nucleotides agree with TRBD1. This CDR3 is CASSQGTGDQYTIYF. In DNA form, the CDR3 reads TGTGCCAGCTCTCAAGGGACAGGGGATCAATACACCATATATTTT. The full variable domain, with the rest looked up from reference TRBV18 and TRBJ1-3, is NAGVMQNPRHLVRRRGQEARLRCSPMKGHSHVYWYRQLPEEGLKFMVYLQKENIIDESGMPKERFSAEFPKEGPSILRIQQVVRGDSAAYFCASSQGTGDQYTIYFGEGSWLTVV.